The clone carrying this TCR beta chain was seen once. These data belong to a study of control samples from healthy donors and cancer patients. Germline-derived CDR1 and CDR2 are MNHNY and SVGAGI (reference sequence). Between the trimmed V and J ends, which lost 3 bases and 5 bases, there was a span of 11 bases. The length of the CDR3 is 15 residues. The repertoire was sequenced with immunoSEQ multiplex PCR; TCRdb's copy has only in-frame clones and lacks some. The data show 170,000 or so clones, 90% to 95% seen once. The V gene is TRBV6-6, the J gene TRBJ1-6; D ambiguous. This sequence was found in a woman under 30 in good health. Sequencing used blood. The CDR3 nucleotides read TGTGCCAGCAGTTATGGTACAAGCAATAATTCACCCCTCCACTTT. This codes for CASSYGTSNNSPLHF.